A single sample is the source of the 17 T cell receptor beta chains below, sequenced in a study of Ad26.COV2.S vaccination and SARS-CoV-2 variants. TCRdb's table, derived via immunoSEQ multiplex PCR, lists solely in-frame clones and lacks some. The table lists 410,000 or so clones, 80% to 95% of them singletons. Treatment reported: 15 to 20 received Ad26.COV2.S at low or high dose, single or two shots; several received placebo; per-sample allocation not given. Specimens were obtained on day 63 following the first vaccine or placebo injection. Sequencing used peripheral blood, obtained in a trial of Ad26.COV2.S vaccine versus placebo. All receptors come from a person aged 18-60 years who received the Ad26.COV2.S COVID-19 vaccine or a placebo.

The V and J genes are TRBV30 and TRBJ2-1, with D tentatively TRBD1 (6 bases). V lost 8 bases and J 1 base, leaving 15 bases between the germline ends. The CDR3 totals 14 residues. Germline V gene data show CDR1 as GTSNPN and CDR2 as SVGIG (reference sequence). The CDR3 nucleotides read TGTGCCGCCCAATCGGACAGTTCCTACAATGAGCAGTTCTTC. This codes for CAAQSDSSYNEQFF.

The chain recombines TRBV7-2 with TRBJ1-2, with 7 bases aligning to TRBD1. After removal of 5 bases from V and 4 bases from J, the junction contained 13 bases not matched to a gene. The CDR3 has 16 amino acids. From germline, CDR1 is SGHTA and CDR2 FQGNSA. As DNA, the CDR3 is TGTGCCAGCAGCGGGTCGACAGGGTTCCTCGCCTATGGCTACACCTTC. Its translation is CASSGSTGFLAYGYTF.

This clone was found once. Within the sample, other DNA sequences also encode this same CDR3. Here the CDR3 reads CASSLSGGSYEQYF. CDR3 coding DNA: TGTGCCAGCAGTTTATCGGGCGGCTCCTACGAGCAGTACTTC. The rearrangement joins TRBV27 to TRBJ2-7; D not resolved. The length of the CDR3 is 14 residues. The germline gives CDR1 MNHEY, CDR2 SMNVEV (reference sequence). V was pared by 0 bases and J by 0 bases, with 6 bases between.

This clone came up a few times. The chain's CDR3 is CATSRALAGRYNEQFF. Written as DNA, the CDR3 is TGTGCCACCAGCAGAGCTCTAGCGGGGCGCTACAATGAGCAGTTCTTC. The chain recombines TRBV15 with TRBJ2-1, with 9 bases lining up with TRBD2. The CDR3 totals 16 residues. V gave up 1 base and J gave up 3 bases; unmatched junction bases: 4. CDR1 is LNHNV and CDR2 is YYDKDF in the germline V gene (reference sequence).

This clone showed up just once. The chain recombines TRBV7-2 with TRBJ1-1; D gene unclear. This CDR3 has 13 amino acids. V shed 5 bases and J shed 3 bases, with 10 bases lying between them. Germline V gene lookup returns CDR1 SGHTA and CDR2 FQGNSA. The CDR3 region has the DNA TGTGCCAGCAGCCGCCTTATCTACACTGAAGCTTTCTTT. Amino acids: CASSRLIYTEAFF.

The genes are TRBV7-2 and TRBJ1-1; TRBD1 might be the D (5 bases). This CDR3 has 15 amino acids. Trimming cost V 6 bases and J 0 bases, with 14 bases left between them. Germline CDR1 reads SGHTA; CDR2 reads FQGNSA. The CDR3 is CASSDRINMNTEAFF. Written as DNA, the CDR3 is TGTGCCAGCAGTGACAGAATCAACATGAACACTGAAGCTTTCTTT.

The chain is built from TRBV4-1 and TRBJ1-5; no reliable D call. Per the germline V gene, CDR1 is MGHRA and CDR2 is YSYEKL. V was trimmed by 3 bases and J by 3 bases, leaving 12 bases between them. The CDR3 length is 15 residues. CDR3 in amino acids: CASSQGSIYNQPQHF. CDR3 nucleotides: TGCGCCAGCAGCCAGGGATCTATATACAATCAGCCCCAGCATTTT.

The chain couples TRBV9 to TRBJ2-7; 10 bases line up with TRBD1. From germline, CDR1 is SGDLS and CDR2 YYNGEE. The CDR3 is 16 amino acids. Trimming at V came to 3 bases and at J to 2 bases, leaving 8 bases not matched to a gene. Here the CDR3 DNA reads TGTGCCAGCAGCGCGAGTGGGGACAGGGGACCCTACGAGCAGTACTTC. Encoded protein: CASSASGDRGPYEQYF. Supplemented by reference TRBV9 and TRBJ2-7, the full variable domain reads DSGVTQTPKHLITATGQRVTLRCSPRSGDLSVYWYQQSLDQGLQFLIQYYNGEERAKGNILERFSAQQFPDLHSELNLSSLELGDSALYFCASSASGDRGPYEQYFGPGTRLTVT.

The rearrangement links TRBV27 to TRBJ2-2; no clear D gene. V was clipped by 5 bases and J by 2 bases, with 21 bases between them. The CDR3 sequence is 18 residues long. Germline V CDR1 and CDR2: MNHEY, SMNVEV (reference sequence). CDR3 nucleotide sequence: TGTGCCAGCAGTCCCTTTGGCTTCCCGACGGAAAACACCGGGGAGCTGTTTTTT. Its protein product is CASSPFGFPTENTGELFF.

The J gene is TRBJ1-1, the V gene TRBV27, with D hard to call. CDR1 and CDR2 (germline): MNHEY, SMNVEV (reference sequence). V was pared by 1 base and J by 1 base, with 7 bases between. CDR3 length: 14 residues. CDR3 DNA: TGTGCCAGCAGTTTATTCCCGGAGAACACTGAAGCTTTCTTT. Amino acids: CASSLFPENTEAFF.

The DNA for the CDR3 is TGTGCCAGCAGTTCATACCGGGACAGGACTAGCTCCTACGAGCAGTACTTC. Encoded protein: CASSSYRDRTSSYEQYF. The V gene is TRBV28, the J gene TRBJ2-7; perhaps TRBD1 as D (8 bases). This CDR3 comprises 17 residues. V lost 4 bases and J 0 bases, leaving 19 bases between the germline ends. CDR1 is MDHEN, CDR2 SYDVKM, per germline.

The table lists this clone with a count of one. The V and J genes are TRBV4-1 and TRBJ1-2; D unresolved. Trimming removed 0 bases from V and 2 bases from J, with 13 bases in between. The V gene's germline CDR1 is MGHRA and CDR2 YSYEKL. CDR3 size: 16 residues. CDR3 loop: CASSQERRIGNYGYTF. For the CDR3, the DNA is TGCGCCAGCAGCCAAGAACGACGGATCGGCAACTATGGCTACACCTTC.

The chain has TRBV6-5 and TRBJ1-3; no reliable D call. Germline V gene lookup returns CDR1 MNHEY and CDR2 SVGAGI. CDR3 length: 14 amino acids. The V end was cut by 5 bases, the J end by 5 bases, with 13 bases between. CDR3 nucleotide sequence: TGTGCCAGCAGTAGGACGGGGATGAGAAACACCATATATTTT. Its translation is CASSRTGMRNTIYF.

The gene calls are TRBV7-9 and TRBJ1-3, with unresolved D. V dropped 7 bases and J dropped 3 bases, with 19 bases sitting between them. Germline CDR1 is SEHNR and CDR2 is FQNEAQ (reference sequence). This CDR3 is built from 16 residues. CDR3 amino acids: CASNSPRGLLGNTIYF. The DNA for the CDR3 is TGTGCCAGCAACTCTCCCCGGGGTCTGCTTGGAAACACCATATATTTT.

The chain carries TRBV15 and TRBJ2-7; D unclear. CDR3 length: 15 amino acids. Deletions cut 2 bases from V and 0 bases from J, with 11 bases between. In germline, CDR1 is LNHNV, CDR2 YYDKDF (reference sequence). CDR3 nucleotide sequence: TGTGCCACCAGCAGATCCGGGCCCCTCTCCTACGAGCAGTACTTC. Residues: CATSRSGPLSYEQYF.

V gene TRBV2 combines with J gene TRBJ2-3; 10 nucleotides match TRBD2. The ends lost 6 bases at V and 4 bases at J; junction bases unmatched: 7. CDR1 is SNHLY and CDR2 is FYNNEI in the germline V gene. CDR3 length equals 15 residues. The CDR3 sequence is CASRTKRGGSDTQYF. The CDR3 DNA sequence: TGTGCCAGCAGAACCAAGCGGGGGGGATCAGATACGCAGTATTTT.

The gene calls are TRBV3-1 (or the pseudogene TRBV3-2) and TRBJ1-2; no firm D call. Per the germline V gene, CDR1 is LGHDT and CDR2 is YNNKEL (reference sequence). The CDR3 loop spans 14 amino acids. Trimming took off 3 bases at V and 0 bases at J, with 8 bases between the two ends. CDR3 DNA: TGTGCCAGCAGCCACTGGAGGGCTAACTATGGCTACACCTTC. The encoded protein is CASSHWRANYGYTF.